The clone carrying this T cell receptor (beta chain) was picked up many times. The CDR3 sequence is 14 residues long. CDR1 and CDR2 (germline): SGHRS, YFSETQ. Trimming removed 9 bases from V and 4 bases from J; junction bases left unmatched: 6. This record belongs to a study of early T cells in non-severe SARS-CoV-2 infection. For the study at large: The study sequenced bulk RNA from unsorted whole blood, with chains unpaired.

TCRdb itself ran the 5' RACE reads through MiXCR, one entry per CDR3 protein. The data hold tens of thousands of distinct CDR3 sequences, with 15% to 19% observed a single time. This receptor was obtained from an adult who was a healthcare worker with PCR-confirmed SARS-CoV-2 infection or an uninfected control (not recorded which). The chain has TRBV5-1 and TRBJ2-4, with 11 bases fitting TRBD2. Specimen: whole blood. CDR3 nucleotide sequence: TGCGCCAACGGGACTAGCGGCATTAAAAACATTCAGTACTTC. This sequence encodes CANGTSGIKNIQYF.